The source of this TCR beta chain is a study of T cells expressing NK-cell markers. Overall study: It was sorted CD3+CD56+NKG2C+, CD3+CD56+NKG2C- and CD3+CD56-NKG2C+ T cells that supplied the TCR beta repertoires. Study results and limitations: The contribution of dominant NKG2C+ clonotypes to CD8+ T cells in more than five donors was about 1.0-7.5%.

On this clonotype: Its antigen is undetermined.

Per the germline V gene, CDR1 is SGHDN and CDR2 is FVKESK. The CDR3 runs 17 residues. TCRdb re-called the 5' RACE reads and catalogs CDR3 proteins one per entry, DNA excluded. Its table lists 300,000 to 500,000 distinct CDR3 sequences. The genes are TRBV14 and TRBJ2-1; absent DNA, TCRdb's TRBD1 call cannot be checked. The TCR was taken from a woman aged 45-59 years in good health. Specimen: blood T cells: a sorted CD56 or NKG2C T cell subset, CD4+ or CD8+ T cells, or bulk PBMC T cells (not recorded which). CDR3 amino acids: CASGQGSGGIPYNEQFF.